This T cell receptor beta chain was observed in a study of blood T cell repertoires in COVID-19. Some clones are missing from TCRdb's copy, which holds only in-frame ones; the method was immunoSEQ multiplex PCR. The table includes approximately 130,000 clones, approximately 87% detected once. The sample was peripheral blood. The TCR was taken from a man aged 45-65 years with active COVID-19.

The CDR3 DNA reads TGTGCCAGCAGTGAATTTAGGACAGGGGGCCCCCGCGAAAAACTGTTTTTT. Its translation is CASSEFRTGGPREKLFF. The J gene is TRBJ1-4, the V gene TRBV6-1; TRBD1 aligns across 11 bases. V gave up 2 bases and J gave up 8 bases; unmatched junction bases: 10. Germline CDR1 and CDR2: MNHNS and SASEGT. The CDR3 runs to 17 residues.